This entry is about one T cell receptor (beta chain). Its target is not known. This CDR3 has 16 residues. V was pared by 3 bases and J by 5 bases, with 16 bases between. The entry originates in a study of identical twins. The study's findings and limits: Zero-insertion analyses were open to partial confounding by invariant MAIT and iNKT cells. Twins' surplus sharing was weaker for beta out-of-frame sequences. Out-of-frame alpha sequences common to twins exhibited an excess of low generation probability.

TCRdb used MiXCR to reprocess the 5' RACE reads, holding one entry per CDR3 protein. This sample has some 500,000 distinct CDR3 sequences, with 13% to 15% found just once. In addition, the sample was reused for a study of yellow fever vaccine responses in identical twins. That paper states: Twins reportedly showed a vaccine T cell response that seemed partly convergent and partly personalized.

The rearrangement uses TRBV12-3 or TRBV12-4 and TRBJ2-2, with D possibly being TRBD1 (5 bases). The TCR sequence derives from a woman aged 18-35 years in good health. The sequencing sample was made of CD4+ T cells sorted from blood. The CDR3 sequence: CASSFLKGPGTGELFF. CDR3 sequence (DNA): TGTGCCAGCAGTTTTTTGAAAGGGCCAGGGACCGGGGAGCTGTTTTTT.